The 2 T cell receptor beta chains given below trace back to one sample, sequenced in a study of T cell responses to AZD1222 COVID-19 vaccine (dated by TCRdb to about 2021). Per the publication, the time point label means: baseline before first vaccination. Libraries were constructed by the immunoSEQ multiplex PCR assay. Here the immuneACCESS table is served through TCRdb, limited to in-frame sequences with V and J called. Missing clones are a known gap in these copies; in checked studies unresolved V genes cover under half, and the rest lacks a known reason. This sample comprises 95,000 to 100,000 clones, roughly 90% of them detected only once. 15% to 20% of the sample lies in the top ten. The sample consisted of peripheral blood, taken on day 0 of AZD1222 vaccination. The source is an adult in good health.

Here the CDR3 reads CASTTGQGWRGYTF. CDR3 in DNA: TGTGCCAGCACCACCGGACAGGGCTGGCGTGGCTACACCTTC. J is TRBJ1-2 and V is TRBV28; 8 nucleotides line up with TRBD1. In germline, CDR1 is MDHEN, CDR2 SYDVKM. The CDR3 totals 14 residues. The ends lost 7 bases at V and 7 bases at J; junction bases unmatched: 11.

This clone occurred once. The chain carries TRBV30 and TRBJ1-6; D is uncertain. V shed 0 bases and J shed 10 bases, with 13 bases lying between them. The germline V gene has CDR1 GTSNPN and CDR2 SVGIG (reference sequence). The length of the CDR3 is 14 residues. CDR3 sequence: CAWSVTRDVSPLHF. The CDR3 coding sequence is TGTGCCTGGAGTGTAACCCGAGACGTATCACCCCTCCACTTT.